A single sample is the source of the 30 T cell receptor beta chains below, sequenced in a study of T cell responses to AZD1222 COVID-19 vaccine. Sequenced by immunoSEQ multiplex PCR; TCRdb stores in-frame clones only, minus some. This table has some 95,000 clones, about 90% appearing once. The specimen comprised peripheral blood, sampled on day 0 of MenACWY control vaccination. Receptor source: an adult in good health.

This chain links TRBV6-1 with TRBJ1-2; tentatively, D is TRBD1 (5 bases). CDR1 and CDR2 from the germline V gene are MNHNS and SASEGT. The CDR3 extends over 13 amino acids. The germline V and J ends were trimmed by 1 base and 7 bases, with 10 bases remaining between them. DNA for the CDR3: TGTGCCAGCAGTGAAGGTTTCAGGGTTGGCTACACCTTC. Residues: CASSEGFRVGYTF.

The J gene is TRBJ1-2, the V gene TRBV24-1; D unclear. From germline, CDR1 is KGHDR and CDR2 SFDVKD. The CDR3 consists of 14 residues. V lost 3 bases and J lost 0, with 7 bases in between. DNA for the CDR3: TGTGCCACCAGTGATGCAGGTGCTAACTATGGCTACACCTTC. It codes for CATSDAGANYGYTF.

V usage is TRBV24-1 and J usage is TRBJ2-5; 7 bases are shared with TRBD1. V dropped 8 bases and J dropped 3; count of bases not matched to a gene: 14. CDR3 size: 16 residues. The germline CDR1 and CDR2 sequences are KGHDR and SFDVKD. The CDR3 bases are TGTGCCACCACCCAGTGCCGGGACAGCATCAAAGAGACCCAGTACTTC. Protein product: CATTQCRDSIKETQYF.

The chain carries TRBV5-6 and TRBJ1-4; possible D gene TRBD1, 5 bases. Trimming removed 3 bases from V and 2 bases from J, with 14 bases in between. Germline V lookup: CDR1 SGHDT, CDR2 YYEEEE. The CDR3 runs to 16 residues. DNA for the CDR3: TGTGCCAGCAGCTCGGGACCCTCAAGGACTAATGAAAAACTGTTTTTT. This codes for CASSSGPSRTNEKLFF.

This clone occurred once. V gene TRBV6-4 combines with J gene TRBJ1-2, with TRBD1 as a possible D gene (5 bases). This CDR3 has 15 amino acids. V shed 7 bases and J shed 3 bases, with 18 bases lying between them. CDR1 and CDR2 from the germline V gene are MRHNA and SNTAGT. The CDR3 DNA follows: TGTGCCAGCAATTTAGAACAGGCGACATACTATGGCTACACCTTC. Translated, it gives CASNLEQATYYGYTF.

J is TRBJ1-5 and V is TRBV19, with D possibly TRBD1 on 6 matching bases. Germline-derived CDR1 and CDR2 are LNHDA and SQIVND (reference sequence). The germline V and J ends were trimmed by 8 bases and 6 bases, with 20 bases remaining between them. This CDR3 region has 15 residues. CDR3 bases: TGTGCCAGTGGAGAACACGCGGGGGGGCGTCAGCCCCAGCATTTT. Its translation: CASGEHAGGRQPQHF.

The chain combines TRBV6-2 or TRBV6-3 with TRBJ1-4; D not certain. The V and J ends lost 5 bases and 7 bases respectively, with 5 bases between them. Germline V CDR1 and CDR2: MNHEY, SVGEGT. The CDR3 extends over 11 amino acids. DNA for the CDR3: TGTGCCAGCAGTAAAGCTGAAAAACTGTTTTTT. It codes for CASSKAEKLFF.

The V call is TRBV7-2, the J call TRBJ2-7, with 7 nucleotides matching TRBD2. Germline CDR1 SGHTA, CDR2 FQGNSA. The CDR3 runs 15 residues. The V segment lost 5 bases and the J segment 2 bases; nucleotides outside the gene matches: 9. The CDR3: CASSPMGGLPYEQYF. CDR3 sequence (DNA): TGTGCCAGCAGCCCGATGGGAGGGCTTCCCTACGAGCAGTACTTC. The full variable domain, with the rest looked up from reference TRBV7-2 and TRBJ2-7, is GAGVSQSPSNKVTEKGKDVELRCDPISGHTALYWYRQSLGQGLEFLIYFQGNSAPDKSGLPSDRFSAERTGGSVSTLTIQRTQQEDSAVYLCASSPMGGLPYEQYFGPGTRLTVT.

The chain carries TRBV5-5 and TRBJ2-2; D not certain. This CDR3 spans 14 amino acids. Trimming removed 2 bases from V and 4 bases from J, with 9 bases in between. Germline CDR1 and CDR2: SGHKS and YYEKEE (reference sequence). This CDR3 is CASSFSDSTGELFF. CDR3 nucleotides: TGTGCCAGCAGCTTCTCAGATTCCACCGGGGAGCTGTTTTTT.

CDR3 amino acids: CASSRTPSSYNEQFF. The CDR3 DNA follows: TGTGCCAGCTCTCGCACTCCCAGCTCCTACAATGAGCAGTTCTTC. The chain couples TRBV18 to TRBJ2-1, with no clear D. Germline CDR1 is KGHSH and CDR2 is LQKENI. V lost 6 bases and J 0 bases, leaving 12 bases between the germline ends. The CDR3 sequence is 15 residues long.

The chain carries TRBV18 and TRBJ1-1, with a tentative D call TRBD1 (5 bases). Between the trimmed V and J ends, which lost 4 bases and 0 bases, there was a span of 24 bases. Germline CDR1 and CDR2: KGHSH and LQKENI. This CDR3 region has 19 residues. The CDR3 loop is CASSLSQGGFMQMNTEAFF. The CDR3, as DNA: TGTGCCAGCTCACTTAGCCAGGGAGGCTTTATGCAAATGAACACTGAAGCTTTCTTT.

Concerning this clone itself: This may arise from a read error, as a much more abundant clone is one base away. CDR3 nucleotides: TGTGTCAGCAGCTTCACGGATTCCAACTACAATGAGCAGTTCTTC. Its protein product is CVSSFTDSNYNEQFF. This chain connects TRBV7-6 to TRBJ2-1; no clear D. There are 15 residues in the CDR3. Germline V gene data show CDR1 as SGHVS and CDR2 as FNYEAQ.

This rearrangement joins TRBV30 to TRBJ1-5, with 9 positions matching TRBD1. Trimming cost V 5 bases and J 7 bases; bases outside gene matches: 6. The CDR3 runs to 13 residues. Germline CDR1 reads GTSNPN; CDR2 reads SVGIG (reference sequence). The CDR3 DNA follows: TGTGCCTGGGATACAGGGGGCAGGCAGCCCCAGCATTTT. This translates into CAWDTGGRQPQHF.

The chain combines TRBV7-8 with TRBJ2-7, with a tentative D call TRBD2 (7 bases). V lost 1 base to trimming and J lost 6 bases, with 16 bases between them. In germline, CDR1 is SGHVS, CDR2 FQNEAQ. The CDR3 contains 15 residues. The CDR3 bases are TGTGCCAGCAGCTTAGGGCGGGGGCGGGGCGGCGAGCAGTACTTC. Its protein is CASSLGRGRGGEQYF.

V gene TRBV7-9 combines with J gene TRBJ1-3, with D perhaps TRBD1 (5 bases). Per the germline V gene, CDR1 is SEHNR and CDR2 is FQNEAQ (reference sequence). This CDR3 is built from 15 residues. V lost 1 base, J lost 0 bases, and 7 bases lay in between. In DNA form, the CDR3 reads TGTGCCAGCAGCTTAGGACAGAGCTCTGGAAACACCATATATTTT. This gives the protein CASSLGQSSGNTIYF.

The sample holds one count of this clone. This chain joins TRBV11-2 and TRBJ1-1; 7 bases agree with TRBD1. With V trimmed by 5 bases and J by 1 base, 4 bases remained unmatched. CDR1 and CDR2 from the germline V gene are SGHAT and FQNNGV. This CDR3 has 14 amino acids. The CDR3 nucleotides are TGTGCCAGCAGCCCCAGGACAGGGAACACTGAAGCTTTCTTT. It codes for CASSPRTGNTEAFF.

The chain uses TRBV4-3 and TRBJ1-2; no clear D. Germline CDR1 and CDR2: LGHNA and YSLEER. Trimming pared 0 bases from V and 4 bases from J, leaving 15 bases between. This CDR3 has 16 amino acids. For the CDR3, the DNA is TGCGCCAGCAGCCAAGAGTGGAGGAACAGCCCCTATGGCTACACCTTC. This codes for CASSQEWRNSPYGYTF.

The gene calls are TRBV7-6 and TRBJ2-7; D uncertain. The CDR3 spans 15 residues. Germline V gene sequence: CDR1 SGHVS, CDR2 FNYEAQ. Trimming removed 1 base from V and 0 bases from J, with 10 bases in between. In DNA, the CDR3 is TGTGCCAGCAGCTTAGACGCCGCGAGCTCCTACGAGCAGTACTTC. Its translation is CASSLDAASSYEQYF.

This rearrangement joins TRBV7-9 to TRBJ2-7; D remains unclear. Trimming removed 4 bases from V and 0 bases from J, with 13 bases in between. The V gene's germline CDR1 is SEHNR and CDR2 FQNEAQ (reference sequence). The CDR3 extends over 15 amino acids. CDR3 bases: TGTGCCAGCAGCTCCCATGGTGCGCCCTCCTACGAGCAGTACTTC. It encodes CASSSHGAPSYEQYF.

The V and J genes are TRBV6-5 and TRBJ1-1; no clear D. Per the germline V gene, CDR1 is MNHEY and CDR2 is SVGAGI. CDR3 size: 13 residues. The ends were cut back, 7 bases at V and 1 base at J, with 10 bases in the middle. The CDR3 DNA follows: TGTGCCAGCAACAGAGGACGGAACACTGAAGCTTTCTTT. This codes for CASNRGRNTEAFF.

The chain uses TRBV7-9 and TRBJ1-1; perhaps TRBD1 as D (5 bases). V was shortened by 5 bases and J by 7 bases, with 14 bases between the two germline ends. The CDR3 extends over 13 amino acids. Per germline, CDR1 SEHNR and CDR2 FQNEAQ (reference sequence). CDR3 in amino acids: CASSRQRRGEAFF. The CDR3 region has the DNA TGTGCCAGCAGCAGACAGAGAAGGGGTGAAGCTTTCTTT. The full variable domain, with the rest looked up from reference TRBV7-9 and TRBJ1-1, is DTGVSQNPRHKITKRGQNVTFRCDPISEHNRLYWYRQTLGQGPEFLTYFQNEAQLEKSRLLSDRFSAERPKGSFSTLEIQRTEQGDSAMYLCASSRQRRGEAFFGQGTRLTVV.

The chain links TRBV30 to TRBJ1-3, with a weak D call TRBD1 (5 bases). The CDR3 extends over 14 amino acids. The ends were cut back, 4 bases at V and 4 bases at J, with 14 bases in the middle. Looked up from germline, CDR1 is GTSNPN and CDR2 is SVGIG (reference sequence). The CDR3 protein is CAWNPRGVGNTIYF. CDR3 nucleotides: TGTGCCTGGAACCCACGAGGGGTCGGAAACACCATATATTTT. Full variable domain (remainder filled in from reference TRBV30 and TRBJ1-3): SQTIHQWPATLVQPVGSPLSLECTVEGTSNPNLYWYRQAAGRGLQLLFYSVGIGQISSEVPQNLSASRPQDRQFILSSKKLLLSDSGFYLCAWNPRGVGNTIYFGEGSWLTVV.

This clone was observed once. This chain uses TRBV14 with TRBJ1-6; D call uncertain. Germline V gene lookup returns CDR1 SGHDN and CDR2 FVKESK. The CDR3 spans 15 residues. Trimming took off 0 bases at V and 8 bases at J, with 11 bases between the two ends. The CDR3: CASSQDFWDDSPLHF. In DNA form, the CDR3 reads TGTGCCAGCAGCCAAGATTTTTGGGATGATTCACCCCTCCACTTT.

The gene calls are TRBV4-2 and TRBJ2-7; a weak D match, TRBD2 (7 bases). Germline CDR1 reads LGHNA; CDR2 reads YNFKEQ. The CDR3 runs to 17 residues. Trimming shortened V by 0 bases and J by 0 bases, and 15 bases separated the two germline ends. In DNA, the CDR3 is TGTGCCAGCAGCCAAGAGACGAAGGGGGGGAACTCCTACGAGCAGTACTTC. Translating it yields CASSQETKGGNSYEQYF.

The rearrangement links TRBV19 to TRBJ2-2; 9 bases map to TRBD2. The junction had 5 bases not matched to a gene; V was cut back by 6 bases and J by 0 bases. Germline V gives CDR1 LNHDA, CDR2 SQIVND (reference sequence). The CDR3 is made up of 16 amino acids. The CDR3 region is CASSLGGGANTGELFF. The CDR3 bases are TGTGCCAGTAGCTTAGGCGGGGGGGCGAACACCGGGGAGCTGTTTTTT.

The rearrangement links TRBV14 to TRBJ2-5; tentatively, D is TRBD1 or TRBD2 (6 bases each). Per germline, CDR1 SGHDN and CDR2 FVKESK. CDR3 length equals 16 residues. V was pared by 0 bases and J by 6 bases, with 17 bases between. The CDR3 loop is CASSQEEGGVLKTQYF. In DNA form, the CDR3 reads TGTGCCAGCAGCCAAGAGGAGGGGGGTGTGTTAAAGACCCAGTACTTC.

The J gene is TRBJ2-3, the V gene TRBV7-9; no definite D call. V dropped 7 bases and J dropped 5 bases, with 10 bases sitting between them. The CDR3 totals 12 residues. The germline V gene encodes CDR1 SEHNR and CDR2 FQNEAQ (reference sequence). CDR3 nucleotides: TGTGCCAGCACAGGATGGGTAGATACGCAGTATTTT. Amino acids: CASTGWVDTQYF.

This chain joins TRBV29-1 and TRBJ2-3; no clear D. There are 14 residues in the CDR3. Germline CDR1 is SQVTM and CDR2 is ANQGSEA. The V end was cut by 4 bases, the J end by 0 bases, with 11 bases between. CDR3 amino acids: CSVVAPVSTDTQYF. CDR3 bases: TGCAGCGTTGTTGCCCCCGTTAGCACAGATACGCAGTATTTT.

This chain connects TRBV3-1 (or the pseudogene TRBV3-2) to TRBJ2-3; D may be TRBD2 (7 bases). The germline V and J ends were trimmed by 3 bases and 5 bases, with 12 bases remaining between them. The CDR3 covers 14 residues. The germline V gene encodes CDR1 LGHDT and CDR2 YNNKEL (reference sequence). In DNA, the CDR3 is TGTGCCAGCAGCCAGGGGGGGCCTAGAGATACGCAGTATTTT. Its protein product is CASSQGGPRDTQYF.

The chain joins TRBV19 to TRBJ1-3; D may be TRBD1 (6 bases). V lost 5 bases, J lost 0 bases, and 14 bases lay in between. There are 16 residues in the CDR3. Germline V gene sequence: CDR1 LNHDA, CDR2 SQIVND (reference sequence). The CDR3 region has the DNA TGTGCCAGTAGTGTATCTCCGACAGGCTCTGGAAACACCATATATTTT. It is translated as CASSVSPTGSGNTIYF. The full variable domain, its missing parts supplied by reference TRBV19 and TRBJ1-3, is DGGITQSPKYLFRKEGQNVTLSCEQNLNHDAMYWYRQDPGQGLRLIYYSQIVNDFQKGDIAEGYSVSREKKESFPLTVTSAQKNPTAFYLCASSVSPTGSGNTIYFGEGSWLTVV.